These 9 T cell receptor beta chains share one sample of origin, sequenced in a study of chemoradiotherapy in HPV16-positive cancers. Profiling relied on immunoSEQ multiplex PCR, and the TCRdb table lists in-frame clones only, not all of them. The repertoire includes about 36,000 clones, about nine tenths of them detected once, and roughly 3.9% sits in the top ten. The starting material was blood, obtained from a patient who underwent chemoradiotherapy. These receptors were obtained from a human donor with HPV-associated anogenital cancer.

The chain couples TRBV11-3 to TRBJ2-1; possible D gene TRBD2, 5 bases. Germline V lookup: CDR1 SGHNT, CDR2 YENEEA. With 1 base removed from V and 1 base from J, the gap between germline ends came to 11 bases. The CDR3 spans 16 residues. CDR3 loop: CASSLALGVSYNEQFF. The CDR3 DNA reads TGTGCCAGCAGCTTAGCCCTCGGGGTATCCTACAATGAGCAGTTCTTC.

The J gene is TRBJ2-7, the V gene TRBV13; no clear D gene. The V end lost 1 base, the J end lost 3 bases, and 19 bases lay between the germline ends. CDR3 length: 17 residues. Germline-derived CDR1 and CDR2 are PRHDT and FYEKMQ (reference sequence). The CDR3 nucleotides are TGTGCCAGCAGCTTAGCCCCTACTCAATGGACGGACTACGAGCAGTACTTC. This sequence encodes CASSLAPTQWTDYEQYF.

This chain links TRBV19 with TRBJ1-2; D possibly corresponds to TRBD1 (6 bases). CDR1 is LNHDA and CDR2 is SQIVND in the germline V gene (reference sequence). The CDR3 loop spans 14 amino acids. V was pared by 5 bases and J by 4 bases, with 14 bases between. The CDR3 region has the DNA TGTGCCAGTAGTTTTCCAACAGGGACCTATGGCTACACCTTC. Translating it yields CASSFPTGTYGYTF.

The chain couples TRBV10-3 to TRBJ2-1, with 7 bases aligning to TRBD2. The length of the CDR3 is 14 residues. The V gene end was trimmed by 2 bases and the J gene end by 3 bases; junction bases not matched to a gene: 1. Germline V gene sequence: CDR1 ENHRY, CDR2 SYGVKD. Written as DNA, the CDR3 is TGTGCCATCAGTGAGCGGGGGGACTACAATGAGCAGTTCTTC. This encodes CAISERGDYNEQFF.

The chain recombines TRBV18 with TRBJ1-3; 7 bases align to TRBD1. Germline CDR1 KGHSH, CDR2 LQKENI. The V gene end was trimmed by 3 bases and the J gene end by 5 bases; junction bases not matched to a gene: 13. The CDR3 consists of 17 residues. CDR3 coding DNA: TGTGCCAGCTCACCCCTCCCCCGGGACAGCTCACGAAACACCATATATTTT. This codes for CASSPLPRDSSRNTIYF. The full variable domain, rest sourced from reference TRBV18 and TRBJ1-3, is NAGVMQNPRHLVRRRGQEARLRCSPMKGHSHVYWYRQLPEEGLKFMVYLQKENIIDESGMPKERFSAEFPKEGPSILRIQQVVRGDSAAYFCASSPLPRDSSRNTIYFGEGSWLTVV.

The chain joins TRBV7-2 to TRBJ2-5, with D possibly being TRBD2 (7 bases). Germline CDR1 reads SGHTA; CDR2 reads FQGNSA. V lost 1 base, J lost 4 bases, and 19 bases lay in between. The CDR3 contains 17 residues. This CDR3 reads CASSLEVGGLSLETQYF. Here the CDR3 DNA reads TGTGCCAGCAGCTTAGAGGTGGGGGGGCTTAGTTTAGAGACCCAGTACTTC. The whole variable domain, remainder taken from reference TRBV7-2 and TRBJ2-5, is GAGVSQSPSNKVTEKGKDVELRCDPISGHTALYWYRQSLGQGLEFLIYFQGNSAPDKSGLPSDRFSAERTGGSVSTLTIQRTQQEDSAVYLCASSLEVGGLSLETQYFGPGTRLLVL.

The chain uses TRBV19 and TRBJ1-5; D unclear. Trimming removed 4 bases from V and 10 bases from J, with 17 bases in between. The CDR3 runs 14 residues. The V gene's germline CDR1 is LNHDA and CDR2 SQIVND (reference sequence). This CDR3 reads CASSTYTLMRPQHF. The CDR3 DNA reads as TGTGCCAGTAGTACCTACACCCTTATGCGACCCCAGCATTTT.

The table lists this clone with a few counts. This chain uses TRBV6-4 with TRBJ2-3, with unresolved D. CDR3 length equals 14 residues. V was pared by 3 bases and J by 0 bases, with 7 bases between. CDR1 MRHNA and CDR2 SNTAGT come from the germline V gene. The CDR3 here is CASSEGSSTDTQYF. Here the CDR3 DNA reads TGTGCCAGCAGTGAAGGATCTAGCACAGATACGCAGTATTTT.

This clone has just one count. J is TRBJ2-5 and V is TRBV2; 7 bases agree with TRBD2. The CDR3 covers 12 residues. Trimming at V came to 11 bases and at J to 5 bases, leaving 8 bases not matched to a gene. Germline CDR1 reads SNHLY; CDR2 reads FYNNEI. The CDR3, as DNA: TGTGCCGGGCGGGCAGCGGGGGAGACCCAGTACTTC. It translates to CAGRAAGETQYF.